This T cell receptor (beta chain) was found in a study of healthy donors' naive CD4 and CD8 T cells. Naive CD4+ cells were sorted as CD4+CD8-CD45RO-CD45RA+; naive CD8+ as CD8+CD4-CD45RA+CD27bright. TCR libraries were built from about 520 ng of total RNA by linear amplification. MiXCR, applied by TCRdb to the reads, yields one record per CDR3 protein. The data contain roughly 200,000 distinct CDR3 sequences, around 80% of them seen just once; the ten biggest clones take up roughly 2.3%. The sequenced material came from naive CD4+ and CD8+ T cells sorted from blood, pooled from several donors. The clonotype originates from a pool of human donors in good health; the sample pools cells from several healthy donors.

The CDR3 reads CATSRARVHEQYF. The CDR3 region has the DNA TGTGCCACCAGCAGAGCGAGGGTCCACGAGCAGTACTTC. The chain has TRBV15 and TRBJ2-7, with a possible D match to TRBD2 (5 bases). This CDR3 has 13 amino acids. Trimming stripped 1 base from V and 5 bases from J, with 9 bases between. CDR1 LNHNV and CDR2 YYDKDF come from the germline V gene (reference sequence).